A single sample gave rise to the 7 T cell receptor beta chains below, sequenced in a study of human T cells and chemical hapten exposure. One entry per CDR3 protein, called by TCRdb with MiXCR from the RACE reads. This sample yields some 180,000 distinct CDR3 sequences, of which about 22% are seen a single time; less than 7% belongs to the top ten. As to time point: patch test 1, 2 weeks after DPC sensitization. As for treatment: therapeutic diphenylcyclopropenone sensitization with weekly scalp DPC. The source material was whole blood, sampled in connection with sensitization to the hapten diphenylcyclopropenone (DPC). These receptors came from a woman aged 45 to 65 with alopecia areata. Some clones in this sample may be carry-over from other donors' samples.

This clonotype was seen a handful of times. The CDR3 protein is CARGVSGFTGELFF. The DNA of the CDR3 is TGTGCCCGAGGGGTATCCGGGTTTACCGGGGAGCTGTTTTTT. This sequence joins TRBV2 and TRBJ2-2, with D perhaps assigned TRBD1 or TRBD2 (5 bases each). This CDR3 is built from 14 residues. CDR1 and CDR2 from the germline V gene are SNHLY and FYNNEI. V was clipped by 11 bases and J by 5 bases, with 18 bases between them.

The V gene is TRBV5-1, the J gene TRBJ2-5, with TRBD2 identical over 7 bases. Per germline, CDR1 SGHRS and CDR2 YFSETQ. This CDR3 region has 13 residues. V trimming: 4 bases; J trimming: 5 bases; junction bases outside the gene matches: 5. This CDR3 reads CASSRLAQETQYF. The CDR3 nucleotides are TGCGCCAGCAGCCGACTAGCCCAGGAGACCCAGTACTTC.

This clonotype came up a few times. The chain links TRBV7-6 to TRBJ1-3, with D hard to call. The germline CDR1 and CDR2 sequences are SGHVS and FNYEAQ. This CDR3 is built from 16 residues. Trimming shortened V by 2 bases and J by 0 bases, and 11 bases separated the two germline ends. The CDR3 reads CASSLTDGGSGNTIYF. Here the CDR3 DNA reads TGTGCCAGCAGCTTAACGGACGGAGGCTCTGGAAACACCATATATTTT.

The chain employs TRBV5-4 and TRBJ2-1, with 13 positions matching TRBD2. V lost 1 base to trimming and J lost 6 bases; unmatched junction nucleotides: 4. The germline gives CDR1 SGHNT, CDR2 YYREEE (reference sequence). The CDR3 is 16 residues long. DNA of the CDR3: TGTGCCAGCAGCTTGACTAGCGGGAGGGTGAGCAATGAGCAGTTCTTC. Protein product: CASSLTSGRVSNEQFF.

The chain couples TRBV6-1 to TRBJ1-4; 10 nucleotides agree with TRBD1. V lost 8 bases and J lost 9; bases outside the gene matches: 12. CDR1 MNHNS and CDR2 SASEGT come from the germline V gene. CDR3 length equals 15 residues. CDR3 in DNA: TGTGCCAGCGGATCGACCGGGACAGGGGTTAAAAAACTGTTTTTT. Protein: CASGSTGTGVKKLFF.

The chain joins TRBV5-1 to TRBJ1-1; D is possibly TRBD1 (6 bases). Germline lookup yields CDR1 SGHRS and CDR2 YFSETQ. The CDR3 is 15 residues long. Trimming cost V 4 bases and J 2 bases, with 15 bases left between them. In DNA form, the CDR3 reads TGCGCCAGCAGCATATCCGGACAGATAAACACTGAAGCTTTCTTT. Its protein product is CASSISGQINTEAFF.

This chain connects TRBV12-3 or TRBV12-4 to TRBJ1-2, with D maybe TRBD1 (5 bases). This CDR3 is 15 amino acids long. The V end lost 2 bases, the J end lost 5 bases, and 15 bases lay between the germline ends. The CDR3 nucleotides are TGTGCCAGCAGTTTAACGGTTAACAGGTGGTATGGCTACACCTTC. Amino acids: CASSLTVNRWYGYTF.